This T cell receptor (beta chain) was found in a study of tumor-infiltrating lymphocytes in localized non-small cell lung cancer. Details on this clone: What it binds is not known.

Libraries were prepared by immunoSEQ multiplex PCR; TCRdb keeps only in-frame clonotypes and omits some of them. Among about 16,000 clones listed, roughly four fifths were seen once. Findings and caveats of the study: Compared with uninvolved lung, tumors showed higher T cell infiltration by TCRbeta sequencing.

Trimming took 3 bases from V and 8 from J; bases not matched to a gene: 5. This CDR3 comprises 16 residues. Germline V CDR1 and CDR2: SGHNT, YYREEE (reference sequence). What was sequenced was lung tumor tissue. The genes are TRBV5-4 and TRBJ2-1; 16 bases align to TRBD2. This clonotype was sampled from a human donor with non-small cell lung cancer. CDR3 in amino acids: CASSWGLAGGVYEQFF. For the CDR3, the DNA is TGTGCCAGCAGCTGGGGACTAGCGGGAGGGGTATATGAGCAGTTCTTC.